This T cell receptor (beta chain) was retrieved from a study of blood T cell repertoires in COVID-19. V gave up 7 bases and J gave up 6 bases; unmatched junction bases: 8. Per the germline V gene, CDR1 is SGHAT and CDR2 is FQNNGV. CDR3 length: 15 amino acids. In the source study's methods: Amplifying reference gene primers gave estimates of nucleated cell counts. The assay was immunoSEQ multiplex PCR, and TCRdb's table has in-frame clones only and misses some. V and J calls and clone size come straight from that table; D and trimming were deduced from the DNA. The table records some 220,000 clones, around 81% of them present only once.

Sequenced sample: peripheral blood. The rearrangement joins TRBV11-2 to TRBJ1-6; TRBD1 agrees at 8 bases. This receptor was obtained from a woman under 40 who had recovered from COVID-19. CDR3 bases: TGTGCCAGCACCCGCTGGACAGGGCTTAATTCACCCCTCCACTTT. Translating gives CASTRWTGLNSPLHF.